This TCR beta chain was recorded in a study of patients and donors after allogeneic stem cell transplantation. The V end was cut by 1 base, the J end by 1 base, with 11 bases between. From germline, CDR1 is SGHVS and CDR2 FQNEAQ. The CDR3 extends over 16 amino acids. TCRdb reprocessed the RT-PCR reads via MiXCR and lists one record per CDR3 protein. The sample consists of under 95,000 distinct CDR3 sequences, less than 5% of them appearing once. The sequence was collected from a human donor who was either an allogeneic HSCT recipient or a stem cell or donor lymphocyte infusion donor (not recorded which). It is not recorded whose cells these are; they may come from a transplant donor. Sequences were obtained from blood, either unsorted or a sorted T cell fraction (not recorded which). The chain recombines TRBV7-8 with TRBJ1-5; no firm D call. CDR3: CASSLVRTMSNQPQHF. The CDR3 region has the DNA TGTGCCAGCAGCTTAGTACGAACGATGAGCAATCAGCCCCAGCATTTT. The variable domain in full, completed from reference TRBV7-8 and TRBJ1-5, reads GAGVSQSPRYKVAKRGQDVALRCDPISGHVSLFWYQQALGQGPEFLTYFQNEAQLDKSGLPSDRFFAERPEGSVSTLKIQRTQQEDSAVYLCASSLVRTMSNQPQHFGDGTRLSIL.